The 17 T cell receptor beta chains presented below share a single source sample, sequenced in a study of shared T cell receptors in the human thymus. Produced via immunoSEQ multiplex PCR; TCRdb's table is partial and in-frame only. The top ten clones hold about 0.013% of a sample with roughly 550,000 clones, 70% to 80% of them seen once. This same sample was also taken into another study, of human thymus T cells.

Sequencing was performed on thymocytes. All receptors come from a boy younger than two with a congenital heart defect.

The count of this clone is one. The chain's CDR3 is CASGYCPDRENTGELFF. The CDR3 coding sequence is TGTGCCAGCGGCTATTGCCCAGACAGGGAGAACACCGGGGAGCTGTTTTTT. The chain uses TRBV2 and TRBJ2-2; 7 bases match TRBD1. Germline CDR1 is SNHLY and CDR2 is FYNNEI. With V trimmed by 8 bases and J by 1 base, 13 bases remained unmatched. CDR3 length equals 17 residues.

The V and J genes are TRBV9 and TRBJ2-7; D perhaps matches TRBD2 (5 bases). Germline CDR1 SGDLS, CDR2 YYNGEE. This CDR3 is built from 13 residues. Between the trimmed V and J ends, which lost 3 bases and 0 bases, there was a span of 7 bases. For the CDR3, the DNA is TGTGCCAGCAGCGGCGGGCCCTCCTACGAGCAGTACTTC. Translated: CASSGGPSYEQYF.

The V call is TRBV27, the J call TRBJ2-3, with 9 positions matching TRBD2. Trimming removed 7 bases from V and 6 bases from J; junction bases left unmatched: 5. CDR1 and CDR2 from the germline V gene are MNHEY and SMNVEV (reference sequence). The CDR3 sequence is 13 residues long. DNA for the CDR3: TGTGCCAGCACGGCGGGAGGGGGGGATACGCAGTATTTT. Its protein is CASTAGGGDTQYF.

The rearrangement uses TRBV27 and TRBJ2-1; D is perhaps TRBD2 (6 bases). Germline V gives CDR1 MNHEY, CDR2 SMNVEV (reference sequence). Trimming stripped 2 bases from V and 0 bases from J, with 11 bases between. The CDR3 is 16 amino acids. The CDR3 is CASSLADGSSYNEQFF. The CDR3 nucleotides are TGTGCCAGCAGTTTAGCGGACGGGAGCTCCTACAATGAGCAGTTCTTC.

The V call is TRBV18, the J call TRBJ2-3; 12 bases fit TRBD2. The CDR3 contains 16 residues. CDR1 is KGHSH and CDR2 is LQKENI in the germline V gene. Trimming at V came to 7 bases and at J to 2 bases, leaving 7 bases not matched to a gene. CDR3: CASYQLAGGHTDTQYF. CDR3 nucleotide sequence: TGTGCCAGCTACCAGCTAGCGGGAGGGCACACAGATACGCAGTATTTT.

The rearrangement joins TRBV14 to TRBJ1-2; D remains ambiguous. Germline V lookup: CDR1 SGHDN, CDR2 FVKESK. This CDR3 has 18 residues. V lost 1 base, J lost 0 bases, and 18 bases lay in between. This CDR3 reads CASSQVDYPPQANYGYTF. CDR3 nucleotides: TGTGCCAGCAGCCAAGTAGATTACCCACCCCAAGCTAACTATGGCTACACCTTC.

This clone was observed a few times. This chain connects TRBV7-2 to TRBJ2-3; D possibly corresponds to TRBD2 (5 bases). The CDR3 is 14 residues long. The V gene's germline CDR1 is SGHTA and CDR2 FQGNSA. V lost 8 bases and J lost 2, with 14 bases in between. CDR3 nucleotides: TGTGCCAGCTCCGGGCAGGACTCCACAGATACGCAGTATTTT. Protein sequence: CASSGQDSTDTQYF. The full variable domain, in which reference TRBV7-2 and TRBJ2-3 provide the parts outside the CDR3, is GAGVSQSPSNKVTEKGKDVELRCDPISGHTALYWYRQSLGQGLEFLIYFQGNSAPDKSGLPSDRFSAERTGGSVSTLTIQRTQQEDSAVYLCASSGQDSTDTQYFGPGTRLTVL.

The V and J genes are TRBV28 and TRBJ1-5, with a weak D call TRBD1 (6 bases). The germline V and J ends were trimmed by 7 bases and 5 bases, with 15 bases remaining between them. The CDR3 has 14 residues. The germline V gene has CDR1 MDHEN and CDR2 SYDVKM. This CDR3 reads CASIPGGGYQPQHF. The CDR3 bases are TGTGCCAGCATCCCGGGGGGGGGCTATCAGCCCCAGCATTTT.

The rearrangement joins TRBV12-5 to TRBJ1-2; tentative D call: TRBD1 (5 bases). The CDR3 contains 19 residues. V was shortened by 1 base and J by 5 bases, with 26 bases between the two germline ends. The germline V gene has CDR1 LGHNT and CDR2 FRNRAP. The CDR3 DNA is TGTGCTAGTGGTTTGGACCCTTTCCCACAGGTGACCTTTGGGTATGGCTACACCTTC. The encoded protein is CASGLDPFPQVTFGYGYTF.

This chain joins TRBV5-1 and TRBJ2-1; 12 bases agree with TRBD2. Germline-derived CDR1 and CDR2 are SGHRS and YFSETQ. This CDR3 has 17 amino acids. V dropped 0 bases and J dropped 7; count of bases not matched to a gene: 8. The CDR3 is CASSLGLGLAGHNEQFF. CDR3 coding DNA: TGCGCCAGCAGCTTGGGTCTCGGACTAGCGGGGCATAATGAGCAGTTCTTC.

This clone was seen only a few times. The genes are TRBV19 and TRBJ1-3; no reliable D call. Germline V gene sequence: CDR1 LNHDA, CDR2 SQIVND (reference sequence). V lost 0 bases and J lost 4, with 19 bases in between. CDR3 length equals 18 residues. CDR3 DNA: TGTGCCAGTAGTATAGATCGGGCAGGAGGCGAGTCAGGAAACACCATATATTTT. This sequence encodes CASSIDRAGGESGNTIYF.

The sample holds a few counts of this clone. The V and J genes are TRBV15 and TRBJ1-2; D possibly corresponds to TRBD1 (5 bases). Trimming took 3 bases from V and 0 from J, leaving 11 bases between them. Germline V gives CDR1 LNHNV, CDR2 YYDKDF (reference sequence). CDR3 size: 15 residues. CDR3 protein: CATSRAKGTNYGYTF. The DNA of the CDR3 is TGTGCCACCAGCAGGGCGAAGGGGACTAACTATGGCTACACCTTC. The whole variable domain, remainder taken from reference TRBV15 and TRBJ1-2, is DAMVIQNPRYQVTQFGKPVTLSCSQTLNHNVMYWYQQKSSQAPKLLFHYYDKDFNNEADTPDNFQSRRPNTSFCFLDIRSPGLGDTAMYLCATSRAKGTNYGYTFGSGTRLTVV.

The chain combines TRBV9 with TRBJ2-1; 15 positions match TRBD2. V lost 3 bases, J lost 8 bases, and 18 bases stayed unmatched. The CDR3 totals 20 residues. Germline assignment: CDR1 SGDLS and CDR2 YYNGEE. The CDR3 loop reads CASSASLPGLAGGPRDEQFF. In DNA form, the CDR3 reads TGTGCCAGCAGCGCCAGCCTTCCGGGACTAGCGGGAGGCCCTCGGGATGAGCAGTTCTTC.

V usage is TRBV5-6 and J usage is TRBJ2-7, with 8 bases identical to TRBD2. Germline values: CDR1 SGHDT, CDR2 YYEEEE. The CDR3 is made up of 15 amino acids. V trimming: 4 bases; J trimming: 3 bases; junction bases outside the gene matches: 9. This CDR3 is CASSRILADLYEQYF. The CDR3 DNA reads TGTGCCAGCAGCCGAATACTAGCGGACCTCTACGAGCAGTACTTC. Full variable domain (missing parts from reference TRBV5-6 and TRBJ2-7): DAGVTQSPTHLIKTRGQQVTLRCSPKSGHDTVSWYQQALGQGPQFIFQYYEEEERQRGNFPDRFSGHQFPNYSSELNVNALLLGDSALYLCASSRILADLYEQYFGPGTRLTVT.

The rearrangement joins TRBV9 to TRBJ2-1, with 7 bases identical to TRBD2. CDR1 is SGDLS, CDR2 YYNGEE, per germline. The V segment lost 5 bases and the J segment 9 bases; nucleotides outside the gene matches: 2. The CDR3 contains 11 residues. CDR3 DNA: TGTGCCAGCAGGGGGAGGGGTGAGCAGTTCTTC. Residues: CASRGRGEQFF. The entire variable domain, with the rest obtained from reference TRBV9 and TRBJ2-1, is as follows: DSGVTQTPKHLITATGQRVTLRCSPRSGDLSVYWYQQSLDQGLQFLIQYYNGEERAKGNILERFSAQQFPDLHSELNLSSLELGDSALYFCASRGRGEQFFGPGTRLTVL.

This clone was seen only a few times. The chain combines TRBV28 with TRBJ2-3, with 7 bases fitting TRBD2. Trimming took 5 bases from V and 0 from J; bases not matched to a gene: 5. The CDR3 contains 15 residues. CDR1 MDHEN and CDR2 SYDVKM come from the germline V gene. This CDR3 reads CASSRLAASTDTQYF. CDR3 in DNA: TGTGCCAGCAGTCGTCTAGCGGCTAGCACAGATACGCAGTATTTT.

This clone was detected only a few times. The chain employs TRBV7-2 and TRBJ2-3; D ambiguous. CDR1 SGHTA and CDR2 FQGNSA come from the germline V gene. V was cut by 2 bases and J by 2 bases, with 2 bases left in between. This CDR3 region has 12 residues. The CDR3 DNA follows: TGTGCCAGCAGCTTATACACAGATACGCAGTATTTT. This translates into CASSLYTDTQYF.